The T cell receptor beta chain under discussion was sequenced for a study of T-cell reconstitution after alpha-beta-depleted transplantation in children. This clonotype was recorded at least ten times. Germline V gives CDR1 SGHDT, CDR2 YYEEEE. This CDR3 has 16 residues. The V end was cut by 3 bases, the J end by 0 bases, with 12 bases between. Unique molecular identifiers featured in how the TCRbeta library was prepared. In TCRdb, the PCR reads were re-called with MiXCR into one record per CDR3 protein. Of more than 150,000 distinct CDR3 sequences listed, around 7% are singletons. The TCR was taken from a human donor who donated a stem cell graft to a child with Wiskott-Aldrich syndrome. The chain carries TRBV5-6 and TRBJ2-2; D ambiguous. The sample here was PBMCs from the stem cell graft donor, taken from the stem cell graft. Here the CDR3 reads CASSSVEGPNTGELFF. The CDR3 DNA sequence: TGTGCCAGCAGCTCGGTTGAAGGCCCGAACACCGGGGAGCTGTTTTTT. Based on the CDR3 plus reference TRBV5-6 and TRBJ2-2, the full variable domain is DAGVTQSPTHLIKTRGQQVTLRCSPKSGHDTVSWYQQALGQGPQFIFQYYEEEERQRGNFPDRFSGHQFPNYSSELNVNALLLGDSALYLCASSSVEGPNTGELFFGEGSRLTVL.